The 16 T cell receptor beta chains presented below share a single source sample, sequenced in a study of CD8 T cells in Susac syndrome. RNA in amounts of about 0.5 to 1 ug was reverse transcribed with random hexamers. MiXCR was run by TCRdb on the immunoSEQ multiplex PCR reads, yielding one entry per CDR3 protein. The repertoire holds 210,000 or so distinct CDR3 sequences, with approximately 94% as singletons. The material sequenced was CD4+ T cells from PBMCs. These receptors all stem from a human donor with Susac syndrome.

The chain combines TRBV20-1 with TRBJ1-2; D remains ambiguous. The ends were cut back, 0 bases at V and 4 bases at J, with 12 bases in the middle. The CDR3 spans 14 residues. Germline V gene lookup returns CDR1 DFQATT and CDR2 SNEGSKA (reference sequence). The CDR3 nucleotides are TGCAGTGCTAGAGATCCGGAGATAGGCTATGGCTACACCTTC. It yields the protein CSARDPEIGYGYTF.

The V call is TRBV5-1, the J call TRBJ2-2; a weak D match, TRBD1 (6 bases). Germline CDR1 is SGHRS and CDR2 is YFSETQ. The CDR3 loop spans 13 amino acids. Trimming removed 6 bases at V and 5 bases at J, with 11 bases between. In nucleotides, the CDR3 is TGCGCCAGCAATCCAGGGGTGACCGGGGAGCTGTTTTTT. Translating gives CASNPGVTGELFF.

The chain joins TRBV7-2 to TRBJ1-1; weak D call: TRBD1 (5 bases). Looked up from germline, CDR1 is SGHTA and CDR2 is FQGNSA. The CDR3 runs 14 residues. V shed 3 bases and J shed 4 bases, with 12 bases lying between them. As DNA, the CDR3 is TGTGCCAGCAGCTTCCTCCGGGACGCCACTGAAGCTTTCTTT. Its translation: CASSFLRDATEAFF.

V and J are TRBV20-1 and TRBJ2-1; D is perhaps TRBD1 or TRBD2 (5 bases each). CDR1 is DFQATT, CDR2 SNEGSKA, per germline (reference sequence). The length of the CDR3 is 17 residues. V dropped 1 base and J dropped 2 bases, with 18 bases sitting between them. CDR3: CSARGAPGTPTYNEQFF. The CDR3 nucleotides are TGCAGTGCTAGAGGGGCCCCCGGGACGCCCACCTACAATGAGCAGTTCTTC.

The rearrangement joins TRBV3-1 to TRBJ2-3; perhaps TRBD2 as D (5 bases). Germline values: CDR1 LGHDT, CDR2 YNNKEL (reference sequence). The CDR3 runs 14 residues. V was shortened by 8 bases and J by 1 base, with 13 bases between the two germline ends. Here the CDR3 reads CASQTRGCTDTQYF. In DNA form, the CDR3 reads TGTGCCAGCCAAACCCGGGGATGCACAGATACGCAGTATTTT.

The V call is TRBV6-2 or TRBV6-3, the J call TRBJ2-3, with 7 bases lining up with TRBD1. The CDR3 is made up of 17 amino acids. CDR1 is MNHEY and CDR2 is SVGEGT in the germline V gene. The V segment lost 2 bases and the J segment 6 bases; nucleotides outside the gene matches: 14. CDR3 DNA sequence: TGTGCCAGCAGTTACGAGCGAAGGGGGCTTACTCTGGATACGCAGTATTTT. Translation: CASSYERRGLTLDTQYF.

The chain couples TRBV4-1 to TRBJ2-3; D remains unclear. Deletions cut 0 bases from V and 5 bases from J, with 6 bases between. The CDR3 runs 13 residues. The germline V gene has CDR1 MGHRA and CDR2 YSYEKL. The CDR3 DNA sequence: TGCGCCAGCAGCCAAGAGGGCCGAGATACGCAGTATTTT. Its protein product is CASSQEGRDTQYF.

The CDR3 is CASSLYGVQPQHF. The CDR3 DNA reads TGTGCCAGCAGCTTGTACGGGGTCCAGCCCCAGCATTTT. The chain links TRBV7-2 to TRBJ1-5, with D uncertain. The CDR3 has 13 residues. The germline V gene encodes CDR1 SGHTA and CDR2 FQGNSA. V lost 3 bases, J lost 7 bases, and 10 bases lay in between.

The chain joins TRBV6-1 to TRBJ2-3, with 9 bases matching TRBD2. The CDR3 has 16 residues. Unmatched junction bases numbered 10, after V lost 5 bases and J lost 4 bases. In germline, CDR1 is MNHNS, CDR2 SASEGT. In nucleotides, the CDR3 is TGTGCCAGCAGTCGGGCCGCTAGCGGGGTTTCAGATACGCAGTATTTT. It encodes CASSRAASGVSDTQYF.

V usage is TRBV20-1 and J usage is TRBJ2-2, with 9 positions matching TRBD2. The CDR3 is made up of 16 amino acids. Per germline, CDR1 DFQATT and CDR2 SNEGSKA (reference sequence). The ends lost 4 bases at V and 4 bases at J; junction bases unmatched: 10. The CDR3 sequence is CSAKVAGGRSTGELFF. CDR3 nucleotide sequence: TGCAGTGCTAAAGTGGCGGGGGGGCGTAGCACCGGGGAGCTGTTTTTT.

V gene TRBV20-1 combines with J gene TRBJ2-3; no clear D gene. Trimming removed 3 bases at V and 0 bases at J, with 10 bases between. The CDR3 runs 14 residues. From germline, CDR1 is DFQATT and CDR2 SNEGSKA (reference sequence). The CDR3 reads CSASRMLSTDTQYF. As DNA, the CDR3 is TGCAGTGCTAGTCGGATGCTGAGCACAGATACGCAGTATTTT.

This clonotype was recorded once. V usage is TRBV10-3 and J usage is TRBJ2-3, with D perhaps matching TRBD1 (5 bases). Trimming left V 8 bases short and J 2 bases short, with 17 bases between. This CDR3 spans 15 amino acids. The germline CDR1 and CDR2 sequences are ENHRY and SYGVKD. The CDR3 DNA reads TGTGCCATCGCCCCCAGAAAGGGGAACACAGATACGCAGTATTTT. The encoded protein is CAIAPRKGNTDTQYF.

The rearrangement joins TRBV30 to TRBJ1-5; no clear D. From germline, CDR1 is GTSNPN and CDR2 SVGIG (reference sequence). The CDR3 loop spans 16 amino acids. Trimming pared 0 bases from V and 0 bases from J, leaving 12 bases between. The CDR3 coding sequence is TGTGCCTGGAGTGTTACAGCCGGCCTTAGCAATCAGCCCCAGCATTTT. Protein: CAWSVTAGLSNQPQHF.

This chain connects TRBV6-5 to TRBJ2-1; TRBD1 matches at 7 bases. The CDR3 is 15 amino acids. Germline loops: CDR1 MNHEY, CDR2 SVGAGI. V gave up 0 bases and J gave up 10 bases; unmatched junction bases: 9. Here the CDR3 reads CASSYSWTGLGEQFF. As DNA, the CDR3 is TGTGCCAGCAGTTACTCGTGGACAGGCTTGGGGGAGCAGTTCTTC.

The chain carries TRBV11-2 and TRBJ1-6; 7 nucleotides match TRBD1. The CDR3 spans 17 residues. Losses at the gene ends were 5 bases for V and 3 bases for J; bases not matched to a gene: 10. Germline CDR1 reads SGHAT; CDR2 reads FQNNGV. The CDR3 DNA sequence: TGTGCCAGCAGCGCGTCCGGGACAGAAAACTATAATTCACCCCTCCACTTT. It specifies CASSASGTENYNSPLHF.

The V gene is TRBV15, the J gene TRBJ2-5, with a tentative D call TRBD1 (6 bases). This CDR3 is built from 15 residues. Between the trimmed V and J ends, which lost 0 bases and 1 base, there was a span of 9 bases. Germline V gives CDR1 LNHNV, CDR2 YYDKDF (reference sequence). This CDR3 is CATSRDSDSQETQYF. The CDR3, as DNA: TGTGCCACCAGCAGAGATTCGGACAGCCAAGAGACCCAGTACTTC. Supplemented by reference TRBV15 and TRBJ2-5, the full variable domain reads DAMVIQNPRYQVTQFGKPVTLSCSQTLNHNVMYWYQQKSSQAPKLLFHYYDKDFNNEADTPDNFQSRRPNTSFCFLDIRSPGLGDTAMYLCATSRDSDSQETQYFGPGTRLLVL.